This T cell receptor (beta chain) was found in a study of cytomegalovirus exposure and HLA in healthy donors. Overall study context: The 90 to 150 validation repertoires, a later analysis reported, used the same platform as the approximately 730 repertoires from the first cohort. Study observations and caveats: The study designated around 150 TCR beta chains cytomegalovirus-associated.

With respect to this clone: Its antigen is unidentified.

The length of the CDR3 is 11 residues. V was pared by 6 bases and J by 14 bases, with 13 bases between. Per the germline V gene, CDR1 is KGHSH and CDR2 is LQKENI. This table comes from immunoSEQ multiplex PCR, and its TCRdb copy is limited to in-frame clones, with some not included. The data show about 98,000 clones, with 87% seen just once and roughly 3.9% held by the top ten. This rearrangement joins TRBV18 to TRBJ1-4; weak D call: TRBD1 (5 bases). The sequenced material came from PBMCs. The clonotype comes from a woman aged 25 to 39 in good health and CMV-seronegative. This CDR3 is CASSQGDNLFF. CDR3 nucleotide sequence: TGTGCCAGCTCCCAGGGCGATAACCTGTTTTTT. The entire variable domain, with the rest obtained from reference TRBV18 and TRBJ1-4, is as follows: NAGVMQNPRHLVRRRGQEARLRCSPMKGHSHVYWYRQLPEEGLKFMVYLQKENIIDESGMPKERFSAEFPKEGPSILRIQQVVRGDSAAYFCASSQGDNLFFGSGTQLSVL.